These 23 T cell receptor beta chains were all obtained from the same sample, sequenced in a study of spatial heterogeneity in lung cancer. TCRdb called the 5' RACE reads again in MiXCR, with one record for every CDR3 protein. The sample lists 43,000 or so distinct CDR3 sequences, about 11% seen once, with more than 25% in the top ten. Time point noted: blood at routine non-recurrence follow-up after resection. The sample consisted of PBMCs, taken at follow-up. All receptors derive from a male donor with early-stage non-small cell lung cancer.

This chain connects TRBV7-3 to TRBJ2-3; D is undetermined. The CDR3 extends over 14 amino acids. Germline V gives CDR1 SGHTA, CDR2 FQGTGA. Trimming left V 2 bases short and J 0 bases short, with 6 bases between. CDR3 DNA sequence: TGTGCCAGCAGCTTACGGGCTAGCACAGATACGCAGTATTTT. It yields the protein CASSLRASTDTQYF.

This clonotype was picked up many times. The chain employs TRBV5-4 and TRBJ2-7; 8 nucleotides match TRBD1. J lost 6 bases, V lost 4 bases, and 9 bases had no gene match. The germline CDR1 and CDR2 sequences are SGHNT and YYREEE (reference sequence). The CDR3 is 14 amino acids. The CDR3 loop is CASSLDRVLSEQYF. The CDR3 region has the DNA TGTGCCAGCAGCCTGGACAGGGTACTTAGCGAGCAGTACTTC. Combining the CDR3 with reference TRBV5-4 and TRBJ2-7 gives the whole variable domain ETGVTQSPTHLIKTRGQQVTLRCSSQSGHNTVSWYQQALGQGPQFIFQYYREEENGRGNFPPRFSGLQFPNYSSELNVNALELDDSALYLCASSLDRVLSEQYFGPGTRLTVT.

The genes are TRBV7-2 and TRBJ2-7; D assignment may be TRBD1 or TRBD2 (5 bases each). CDR1 SGHTA and CDR2 FQGNSA come from the germline V gene. The CDR3 has 14 amino acids. Trimming cost V 5 bases and J 5 bases, with 16 bases left between them. The CDR3 sequence is CASSPSRVGHEQYF. DNA of the CDR3: TGTGCCAGCAGCCCCTCCAGGGTGGGACACGAGCAGTACTTC.

The table lists this clonotype with a few counts. This chain links TRBV7-2 with TRBJ1-1; D is undetermined. CDR1 and CDR2 from the germline V gene are SGHTA and FQGNSA. Trimming left V 5 bases short and J 0 bases short, with 13 bases between. CDR3 length: 15 amino acids. The DNA for the CDR3 is TGTGCCAGCAGCCCACCGACATACATGAACACTGAAGCTTTCTTT. Residues: CASSPPTYMNTEAFF.

This clonotype was found many times. The chain employs TRBV6-5 and TRBJ1-4; no definite D call. With 10 bases removed from V and 6 bases from J, the gap between germline ends came to 12 bases. The CDR3 consists of 12 residues. CDR1 is MNHEY and CDR2 is SVGAGI in the germline V gene. The CDR3 loop reads CATQAEDEKLFF. The CDR3 DNA follows: TGTGCCACCCAGGCGGAGGATGAAAAACTGTTTTTT.

Many counts were recorded for this clonotype. In nucleotides, the CDR3 is TGCAGTGCTATCCTCACGACGAGCGGGCACTACGAGCAGTACTTC. Translating gives CSAILTTSGHYEQYF. The chain employs TRBV20-1 and TRBJ2-7; maybe TRBD2 (6 bases). The CDR3 contains 15 residues. V lost 4 bases and J lost 3, with 19 bases in between. CDR1 and CDR2 from the germline V gene are DFQATT and SNEGSKA (reference sequence).

This clonotype was seen at least ten times. This chain uses TRBV12-3 or TRBV12-4 with TRBJ2-7; a possible D gene is TRBD2 (6 bases). Trimming cost V 2 bases and J 4 bases, with 18 bases left between them. The CDR3 runs 16 residues. The CDR3 is CASSLNVGGVVYEQYF. The DNA for the CDR3 is TGTGCCAGCAGTTTAAATGTCGGCGGGGTGGTGTACGAGCAGTACTTC.

The chain uses TRBV10-3 and TRBJ1-1, with D maybe TRBD1 (5 bases). Germline V gene data show CDR1 as ENHRY and CDR2 as SYGVKD. V dropped 0 bases and J dropped 4 bases, with 9 bases sitting between them. This CDR3 has 14 amino acids. The CDR3 bases are TGTGCCATCAGTGAGTCGTCGGGGGGCACTGAAGCTTTCTTT. Translated, it gives CAISESSGGTEAFF.

This clonotype was picked up many times. The J gene is TRBJ1-4, the V gene TRBV2; D unresolved. This CDR3 region has 14 residues. Germline-derived CDR1 and CDR2 are SNHLY and FYNNEI. Trimming took 5 bases from V and 4 from J, leaving 11 bases between them. The CDR3 loop is CASSLGRNNEKLFF. In DNA, the CDR3 is TGTGCCAGCAGTCTGGGCCGAAATAATGAAAAACTGTTTTTT.

V and J are TRBV9 and TRBJ2-7, with D maybe TRBD1 (6 bases). The CDR3 runs 13 residues. The germline V gene encodes CDR1 SGDLS and CDR2 YYNGEE. With 8 bases removed from V and 0 bases from J, the gap between germline ends came to 12 bases. CDR3 DNA sequence: TGTGCCAGAGCAACAGGGCCCTCCTACGAGCAGTACTTC. Translation: CARATGPSYEQYF.

The rearrangement links TRBV15 to TRBJ2-3, with a possible D match to TRBD2 (6 bases). The CDR3 is made up of 14 amino acids. CDR1 is LNHNV and CDR2 is YYDKDF in the germline V gene (reference sequence). The ends were cut back, 1 base at V and 5 bases at J, with 10 bases in the middle. The CDR3 region is CATSRGGVEDTQYF. In DNA form, the CDR3 reads TGTGCCACCAGCAGAGGGGGGGTCGAAGATACGCAGTATTTT.

With regard to this clonotype: This CDR3 is missing its conserved last phenylalanine or tryptophan, likely due to a read error. The chain uses TRBV5-1 and TRBJ2-7, with TRBD2 matching over 12 bases. CDR1 is SGHRS and CDR2 is YFSETQ in the germline V gene. Trimming cost V 2 bases and J 6 bases; bases outside gene matches: 9. The CDR3 is 16 amino acids. The CDR3 is CASSFGTSGPLGEQYL. CDR3 coding DNA: TGCGCCAGCAGCTTCGGGACTAGCGGGCCCCTGGGCGAGCAGTACTTA.

This clonotype has at least ten counts. This rearrangement joins TRBV20-1 to TRBJ2-3, with 8 bases that match TRBD2. Germline CDR1 DFQATT, CDR2 SNEGSKA (reference sequence). The J segment lost 0 bases and the V segment lost 1 base, leaving 3 bases of the junction unmatched. CDR3 size: 15 residues. CDR3 coding DNA: TGCAGTGCTAGAGCGCGGGGGGCTAGCACAGATACGCAGTATTTT. Encoded protein: CSARARGASTDTQYF.

This clonotype was detected a few times. The CDR3 loop reads CASGLAGYTDTQYF. For the CDR3, the DNA is TGCGCCAGTGGACTAGCGGGGTACACAGATACGCAGTATTTT. The chain joins TRBV5-1 to TRBJ2-3; 12 bases are a match to TRBD2. The CDR3 contains 14 residues. Per germline, CDR1 SGHRS and CDR2 YFSETQ. The V gene end was trimmed by 8 bases and the J gene end by 2 bases; junction bases not matched to a gene: 3.

This clonotype showed up just a few times. CDR3 amino acids: CATSRVQGAGQPQHF. CDR3 coding DNA: TGTGCCACCAGCAGAGTACAGGGGGCCGGTCAGCCCCAGCATTTT. This chain links TRBV15 with TRBJ1-5; 9 bases align to TRBD1. This CDR3 comprises 15 residues. Germline V lookup: CDR1 LNHNV, CDR2 YYDKDF (reference sequence). V was clipped by 1 base and J by 6 bases; unmatched bases: 4.

The chain recombines TRBV10-3 with TRBJ2-7; D ambiguous. Germline CDR1 ENHRY, CDR2 SYGVKD. V was pared by 2 bases and J by 3 bases, with 5 bases between. The CDR3 covers 12 residues. CDR3 in amino acids: CAISEGGYEQYF. The CDR3, as DNA: TGTGCCATCAGTGAGGGTGGCTACGAGCAGTACTTC.

This clonotype was detected ten times or more. This chain uses TRBV5-6 with TRBJ1-6; TRBD1 matches 9 bases. The germline V gene encodes CDR1 SGHDT and CDR2 YYEEEE. Losses at the gene ends were 2 bases for V and 10 bases for J; bases not matched to a gene: 10. The CDR3 contains 16 residues. CDR3 nucleotide sequence: TGTGCCAGCAGCTTCGGTACCGGGACAGGGTTCTCACCCCTCCACTTT. Protein product: CASSFGTGTGFSPLHF.

The chain joins TRBV5-1 to TRBJ1-4; maybe TRBD1 (6 bases). Trimming cost V 9 bases and J 4 bases, with 16 bases left between them. Germline lookup yields CDR1 SGHRS and CDR2 YFSETQ. The CDR3 sequence is 14 residues long. The CDR3 nucleotides read TGCGCCACCTCTCTGGAGGGGGGTAATGAAAAACTGTTTTTT. Amino acids: CATSLEGGNEKLFF.

In this sample, this clonotype turned up many times. The rearrangement uses TRBV7-3 and TRBJ2-5, with D tentatively TRBD1 or TRBD2 (5 bases each). This CDR3 contains 14 residues. Looked up from germline, CDR1 is SGHTA and CDR2 is FQGTGA. V lost 5 bases, J lost 2 bases, and 12 bases lay in between. CDR3 nucleotide sequence: TGTGCCAGCAGCAGGGACGTACTTCAAGAGACCCAGTACTTC. Translated, it gives CASSRDVLQETQYF.

This clonotype was counted at least ten times. V and J are TRBV7-2 and TRBJ2-1, with 8 bases fitting TRBD2. The CDR3 consists of 14 residues. Per germline, CDR1 SGHTA and CDR2 FQGNSA. V dropped 5 bases and J dropped 8; count of bases not matched to a gene: 8. CDR3 sequence reads: CASSRGPGGDEQFF. The DNA for the CDR3 is TGTGCCAGCAGCCGGGGACCGGGAGGGGATGAGCAGTTCTTC.

The J gene is TRBJ2-3, the V gene TRBV12-3 or TRBV12-4, with D uncertain. V lost 7 bases and J 0 bases, leaving 5 bases between the germline ends. CDR3 size: 12 residues. The CDR3 DNA follows: TGTGCCAGCAAGCTTAGCACAGATACGCAGTATTTT. It yields the protein CASKLSTDTQYF.

V and J are TRBV20-1 and TRBJ1-1; no reliable D call. The V gene lost 2 bases and the J gene lost 6 bases, with 16 bases spanning the gap. The CDR3 totals 14 residues. Looked up from germline, CDR1 is DFQATT and CDR2 is SNEGSKA (reference sequence). CDR3 in amino acids: CSARTTVKGAEAFF. CDR3 nucleotide sequence: TGCAGTGCTAGAACAACAGTGAAAGGAGCTGAAGCTTTCTTT.

The chain links TRBV12-3 or TRBV12-4 to TRBJ2-5; weak D call: TRBD1 (6 bases). Trimming took off 4 bases at V and 4 bases at J, with 13 bases between the two ends. CDR3 length: 14 residues. The CDR3 loop reads CASSWTAKGETQYF. In DNA, the CDR3 is TGTGCCAGCAGTTGGACAGCGAAGGGAGAGACCCAGTACTTC.